This T cell receptor (beta chain) was recovered during a study of blood T cells in healthy people across ages. Overall study results and limits: Across the age range, TCR beta diversity per million T cells fell in a roughly linear way. Naive CD4+ cell counts and diversity both ran higher in long-lived than in aged donors.

In the case of this clonotype: What it binds is unknown.

Combining a sample-barcoded 5' primer with a J-beta primer mix, a second PCR ran for 7 to 11 cycles. The authors tagged each cDNA molecule using a template-switch adaptor with 12 random nucleotides. TCRdb reprocessed the 5' RACE reads via MiXCR and lists one record per CDR3 protein. The sample shows over a million distinct CDR3 sequences, roughly 43% of them seen only once. The sequence came from a woman aged 18-29 years in good health. The specimen was blood.

The CDR3 is CASSLLQGAGEQYF. In DNA, the CDR3 is TGTGCCAGCAGTCTCCTACAGGGGGCGGGTGAGCAGTACTTC. The chain is built from TRBV28 and TRBJ2-7, with TRBD1 matching over 9 bases. The CDR3 contains 14 residues. Germline V gene sequence: CDR1 MDHEN, CDR2 SYDVKM. Unmatched junction bases numbered 9, after V lost 5 bases and J lost 7 bases.